Presented here are 29 T cell receptor beta chains from one specimen sequenced in a study of blood T cell repertoires in COVID-19. Using immunoSEQ multiplex PCR, the repertoire was profiled, and TCRdb retains in-frame clones only, with some absent. The sample lists 210,000 or so clones; about 90% were seen once. The sequencing input was PBMCs or T cells enriched from blood (not recorded which). These receptors were obtained from a man younger than 45 who had recovered from COVID-19.

The V call is TRBV6-5, the J call TRBJ1-6; 8 nucleotides agree with TRBD1. Trimming took 6 bases from V and 7 from J; bases not matched to a gene: 8. The CDR3 is made up of 15 amino acids. CDR1 and CDR2 (germline): MNHEY, SVGAGI. DNA of the CDR3: TGTGCCAGCAGGAGCGACAGGGGAAGGAATTCACCCCTCCACTTT. Amino acids: CASRSDRGRNSPLHF.

This clone is a singleton in its sample. V gene TRBV2 combines with J gene TRBJ1-5, with TRBD1 matching 11 bases. CDR1 SNHLY and CDR2 FYNNEI come from the germline V gene. This CDR3 has 15 residues. V lost 7 bases to trimming and J lost 2 bases; unmatched junction nucleotides: 4. The CDR3 spells CASMGDRGGNQPQHF. CDR3 nucleotide sequence: TGTGCCAGCATGGGGGACAGGGGGGGCAATCAGCCCCAGCATTTT.

The V and J genes are TRBV6-5 and TRBJ1-2, with 9 bases lining up with TRBD1. V lost 0 bases and J lost 5; bases outside the gene matches: 7. There are 16 residues in the CDR3. Per the germline V gene, CDR1 is MNHEY and CDR2 is SVGAGI. The CDR3 loop reads CASSYSRTGGGYGYTF. DNA of the CDR3: TGTGCCAGCAGTTACTCGCGCACAGGGGGCGGTTATGGCTACACCTTC.

This clone was seen a single time. The chain couples TRBV19 to TRBJ1-6; 7 nucleotides align to TRBD1. Germline trimming cut 5 bases from V and 7 bases from J; bases unmatched to any gene: 8. This CDR3 has 15 residues. Germline CDR1 and CDR2: LNHDA and SQIVND (reference sequence). CDR3 sequence (DNA): TGTGCCAGTAGTGACGGACAGGTCCAAAATTCACCCCTCCACTTT. Protein sequence: CASSDGQVQNSPLHF.

The CDR3 region has the DNA TGTGCCAGCAGCCGGACTAGCGGGAGGATGAACACCGGGGAGCTGTTTTTT. It codes for CASSRTSGRMNTGELFF. The rearrangement links TRBV3-1 (or the pseudogene TRBV3-2) to TRBJ2-2; 14 nucleotides align to TRBD2. V lost 4 bases to trimming and J lost 1 base; unmatched junction nucleotides: 2. This CDR3 is 17 amino acids long. Germline V gives CDR1 LGHDT, CDR2 YNNKEL (reference sequence).

V usage is TRBV4-2 and J usage is TRBJ2-1; D possibly corresponds to TRBD2 (5 bases). Germline V gene sequence: CDR1 LGHNA, CDR2 YNFKEQ. The CDR3 contains 18 residues. Trimming pared 1 base from V and 9 bases from J, leaving 25 bases between. CDR3: CASSQGVLAQTLGSEQFF. In DNA form, the CDR3 reads TGTGCCAGCAGCCAAGGTGTCTTAGCGCAGACTCTAGGCAGTGAGCAGTTCTTC.

The V call is TRBV6-5, the J call TRBJ2-2, with TRBD2 as a possible D gene (6 bases). The length of the CDR3 is 15 residues. Per the germline V gene, CDR1 is MNHEY and CDR2 is SVGAGI. V lost 8 bases, J lost 4 bases, and 17 bases lay in between. The CDR3 DNA is TGTGCCAGCGGGGAACTAGCTGGATCCACCGGGGAGCTGTTTTTT. It translates to CASGELAGSTGELFF.

V is TRBV6-5 and J is TRBJ2-1, with D unresolved. The V end lost 2 bases, the J end lost 3 bases, and 8 bases lay between the germline ends. This CDR3 has 14 residues. Germline V lookup: CDR1 MNHEY, CDR2 SVGAGI. CDR3 residues: CASSYSSLYNEQFF. The CDR3 nucleotides are TGTGCCAGCAGTTACAGTTCACTCTACAATGAGCAGTTCTTC.

This clone was observed once. The chain has TRBV6-5 and TRBJ1-3; 9 positions agree with TRBD1. The junction had 2 bases not matched to a gene; V was cut back by 6 bases and J by 2 bases. This CDR3 contains 14 residues. The germline gives CDR1 MNHEY, CDR2 SVGAGI. This CDR3 reads CASSGQGTGNTIYF. The CDR3 nucleotides are TGTGCCAGCAGCGGACAGGGGACTGGAAACACCATATATTTT.

The CDR3 here is CASSPGGLGETQYF. The CDR3 DNA reads as TGCGCCAGCAGTCCCGGGGGTTTGGGTGAGACCCAGTACTTC. V and J are TRBV4-3 and TRBJ2-5; possibly TRBD2 for D (6 bases). V was shortened by 6 bases and J by 5 bases, with 16 bases between the two germline ends. The CDR3 is made up of 14 amino acids. Germline CDR1 is LGHNA and CDR2 is YSLEER.

J is TRBJ1-4 and V is TRBV7-9; 7 bases align to TRBD1. V dropped 5 bases and J dropped 4; count of bases not matched to a gene: 10. The CDR3 runs to 16 residues. Germline V lookup: CDR1 SEHNR, CDR2 FQNEAQ (reference sequence). DNA of the CDR3: TGTGCCAGCAGCCCCGGGACAGCCCCGGGTAATGAAAAACTGTTTTTT. Translating it yields CASSPGTAPGNEKLFF.

This rearrangement joins TRBV5-1 to TRBJ2-7, with D possibly being TRBD2 (5 bases). Trimming left V 4 bases short and J 4 bases short, with 6 bases between. Germline V gene lookup returns CDR1 SGHRS and CDR2 YFSETQ. The CDR3 runs 11 residues. CDR3 residues: CASSGGYEQYF. In DNA form, the CDR3 reads TGCGCCAGCAGCGGAGGTTACGAGCAGTACTTC.

The rearrangement uses TRBV28 and TRBJ2-7, with TRBD2 identical over 9 bases. CDR3 size: 14 residues. Germline V gives CDR1 MDHEN, CDR2 SYDVKM. The V segment lost 5 bases and the J segment 3 bases; nucleotides outside the gene matches: 5. For the CDR3, the DNA is TGTGCCAGCAGTCCGAGACTAGCGGTCTACGAGCAGTACTTC. Translation: CASSPRLAVYEQYF. The full variable domain, completed using reference TRBV28 and TRBJ2-7, is DVKVTQSSRYLVKRTGEKVFLECVQDMDHENMFWYRQDPGLGLRLIYFSYDVKMKEKGDIPEGYSVSREKKERFSLILESASTNQTSMYLCASSPRLAVYEQYFGPGTRLTVT.

The genes are TRBV7-2 and TRBJ2-3; D may be TRBD2 (6 bases). Trimming left V 5 bases short and J 1 base short, with 16 bases between. Germline loops: CDR1 SGHTA, CDR2 FQGNSA. The CDR3 totals 16 residues. CDR3 loop: CASSHLSGARTDTQYF. The CDR3 DNA reads as TGTGCCAGCAGCCATCTGTCGGGAGCCCGCACAGATACGCAGTATTTT.

This sequence joins TRBV12-3 or TRBV12-4 and TRBJ1-5; TRBD1 is a possible D gene (6 bases). The CDR3 is 13 amino acids. Trimming removed 6 bases from V and 4 bases from J, with 10 bases in between. Here the CDR3 DNA reads TGTGCCAGCAGCCGACAGGTGAATCAGCCCCAGCATTTT. It codes for CASSRQVNQPQHF.

This clone was counted a single time. As DNA, the CDR3 is TGTGCCAGCAGTTTGATCAATGAGGCGTTCTTC. Residues: CASSLINEAFF. The chain recombines TRBV28 with TRBJ2-1; D gene ambiguous. Per the germline V gene, CDR1 is MDHEN and CDR2 is SYDVKM. V shed 3 bases and J shed 15 bases, with 12 bases lying between them. The CDR3 is 11 amino acids.

As DNA, the CDR3 is TGTGCCAGCACCAAAGACAGATCCTTGAGGGCCAACGTCCTGACTTTC. This encodes CASTKDRSLRANVLTF. The rearrangement links TRBV7-9 to TRBJ2-6; D is perhaps TRBD1 (5 bases). Trimming removed 7 bases from V and 5 bases from J, with 18 bases in between. CDR3 size: 16 residues. The germline V gene encodes CDR1 SEHNR and CDR2 FQNEAQ (reference sequence).

The V call is TRBV2, the J call TRBJ1-1, with TRBD1 identical over 9 bases. CDR3 length equals 14 residues. From germline, CDR1 is SNHLY and CDR2 FYNNEI. After removal of 7 bases from V and 4 bases from J, the junction contained 7 bases not matched to a gene. The CDR3 DNA sequence: TGTGCCAGCAAAAAAGACAGGGGGAGCACTGAAGCTTTCTTT. Amino acids: CASKKDRGSTEAFF.

This rearrangement joins TRBV28 to TRBJ1-2, with 7 nucleotides matching TRBD1. This CDR3 is built from 15 residues. With V trimmed by 3 bases and J by 6 bases, 10 bases remained unmatched. Germline V gene data show CDR1 as MDHEN and CDR2 as SYDVKM. Here the CDR3 reads CASSFGTAILDGYTF. The CDR3 DNA reads TGTGCCAGCAGTTTTGGGACAGCGATATTAGATGGCTACACCTTC.

The V and J genes are TRBV4-1 and TRBJ2-7; D might be TRBD2 (5 bases). Trimming pared 6 bases from V and 2 bases from J, leaving 17 bases between. Looked up from germline, CDR1 is MGHRA and CDR2 is YSYEKL. This CDR3 is built from 15 residues. The DNA of the CDR3 is TGCGCCAGCAGTAAAACGGCGGGCCTCCCCTACGAGCAGTACTTC. Translation: CASSKTAGLPYEQYF.

This chain links TRBV9 with TRBJ1-3, with TRBD1 matching over 8 bases. The trim removed 4 bases at V and 0 bases at J, leaving 9 bases unmatched. Germline CDR1 reads SGDLS; CDR2 reads YYNGEE. The CDR3 is made up of 17 amino acids. This CDR3 reads CASSPHGQGVSGNTIYF. In nucleotides, the CDR3 is TGTGCCAGCAGCCCCCACGGACAGGGTGTCTCTGGAAACACCATATATTTT.

This clone turned up a few times. The V and J genes are TRBV18 and TRBJ2-5; TRBD2 matches at 14 bases. CDR3 size: 16 residues. The ends lost 5 bases at V and 5 bases at J; junction bases unmatched: 7. Germline-derived CDR1 and CDR2 are KGHSH and LQKENI. The CDR3 loop is CASSFGLAGGAETQYF. The CDR3 DNA follows: TGTGCCAGCTCATTTGGACTAGCGGGAGGTGCGGAGACCCAGTACTTC. The full variable domain, in which reference TRBV18 and TRBJ2-5 provide the parts outside the CDR3, is NAGVMQNPRHLVRRRGQEARLRCSPMKGHSHVYWYRQLPEEGLKFMVYLQKENIIDESGMPKERFSAEFPKEGPSILRIQQVVRGDSAAYFCASSFGLAGGAETQYFGPGTRLLVL.

V usage is TRBV2 and J usage is TRBJ1-4, with a tentative D call TRBD1 (6 bases). CDR3 length: 14 residues. Germline CDR1 is SNHLY and CDR2 is FYNNEI. V lost 6 bases to trimming and J lost 2 bases, with 10 bases between them. This chain's CDR3 is CASSRGQTNEKLFF. As DNA, the CDR3 is TGTGCCAGCAGCAGAGGACAGACTAATGAAAAACTGTTTTTT.

This clone appeared once. The rearrangement uses TRBV27 and TRBJ2-7, with D maybe TRBD2 (6 bases). CDR3 length: 13 residues. V gave up 3 bases and J gave up 4 bases, with 10 bases separating them. The germline V gene encodes CDR1 MNHEY and CDR2 SMNVEV (reference sequence). The CDR3 DNA follows: TGTGCCAGCAGTTTCGTGGGGGGATACGAGCAGTACTTC. It is translated as CASSFVGGYEQYF.

The CDR3 DNA is TGTGCCAGCAGCTACAGGGGGGGGGACAATGAGCAGTTCTTC. This translates into CASSYRGGDNEQFF. The V and J genes are TRBV3-1 (or the pseudogene TRBV3-2) and TRBJ2-1; tentative D call: TRBD1 (8 bases). Germline CDR1 LGHDT, CDR2 YNNKEL (reference sequence). The CDR3 sequence is 14 residues long. The V end lost 5 bases, the J end lost 5 bases, and 13 bases lay between the germline ends.

The chain combines TRBV3-1 (or the pseudogene TRBV3-2) with TRBJ2-7; TRBD2 matches at 13 bases. Germline-derived CDR1 and CDR2 are LGHDT and YNNKEL (reference sequence). V shed 4 bases and J 6 bases; nucleotides not matched to a gene: 12. The CDR3 extends over 17 amino acids. The CDR3 here is CASSLYPGLAGVIEQYF. Here the CDR3 DNA reads TGTGCCAGCAGCCTGTACCCAGGACTAGCGGGAGTGATCGAGCAGTACTTC.

The J gene is TRBJ1-6, the V gene TRBV30, with 9 bases matching TRBD1. Germline CDR1 GTSNPN, CDR2 SVGIG (reference sequence). V gave up 5 bases and J gave up 9 bases; unmatched junction bases: 2. The CDR3 loop spans 12 amino acids. CDR3 in DNA: TGTGCCTGGGGGACAGGGCCTTCACCCCTCCACTTT. Amino acid sequence: CAWGTGPSPLHF.

The V gene is TRBV7-6, the J gene TRBJ1-1; TRBD1 is a possible D gene (5 bases). V was cut by 2 bases and J by 2 bases, with 9 bases left in between. Germline CDR1 reads SGHVS; CDR2 reads FNYEAQ. This CDR3 region has 14 residues. DNA for the CDR3: TGTGCCAGCAGCTTAAATAGGGGAAACACTGAAGCTTTCTTT. Translating gives CASSLNRGNTEAFF.

This clone was counted a single time. The rearrangement links TRBV11-2 to TRBJ2-7, with 8 nucleotides matching TRBD2. Germline CDR1 SGHAT, CDR2 FQNNGV. Trimming took 5 bases from V and 6 from J; bases not matched to a gene: 0. This CDR3 has 11 amino acids. Here the CDR3 DNA reads TGTGCCAGCAGCCGGGGGGGCGAGCAGTACTTC. Amino acid sequence: CASSRGGEQYF.